The 6 T cell receptor beta chains below all came from one sample that was sequenced in a study of blood T cell repertoires in COVID-19. Only in-frame clones appear in the TCRdb table, and some are missing; sequencing was by immunoSEQ multiplex PCR. Among about 47,000 clones, roughly four fifths were seen once, and the ten largest hold about 7.2%. Sequences were obtained from peripheral blood. These receptors were collected from a man aged 60 to 69 with active COVID-19.

This rearrangement joins TRBV9 to TRBJ2-5, with TRBD2 as a possible D gene (6 bases). Germline CDR1 and CDR2: SGDLS and YYNGEE. The CDR3 loop spans 16 amino acids. With 3 bases removed from V and 1 base from J, the gap between germline ends came to 16 bases. The DNA for the CDR3 is TGTGCCAGCAGCGCCAGTCCGGGACTGAGCCAAGAGACCCAGTACTTC. Amino acid sequence: CASSASPGLSQETQYF.

The chain links TRBV19 to TRBJ2-7, with TRBD1 identical over 10 bases. V shed 5 bases and J 6 bases; nucleotides not matched to a gene: 4. Germline CDR1 LNHDA, CDR2 SQIVND (reference sequence). The CDR3 is 13 amino acids. This chain's CDR3 is CASSARDRGEQYF. The CDR3, as DNA: TGTGCCAGTAGTGCCCGGGACAGGGGCGAGCAGTACTTC.

J is TRBJ2-3 and V is TRBV28, with D perhaps matching TRBD2 (6 bases). Between the trimmed V and J ends, which lost 3 bases and 3 bases, there was a span of 10 bases. Germline-derived CDR1 and CDR2 are MDHEN and SYDVKM. The CDR3 runs 14 residues. The CDR3 reads CASSFPGRTDTQYF. CDR3 nucleotide sequence: TGTGCCAGCAGTTTTCCCGGGAGAACAGATACGCAGTATTTT.

The chain carries TRBV7-9 and TRBJ2-1, with TRBD1 identical over 8 bases. Germline trimming cut 5 bases from V and 0 bases from J; bases unmatched to any gene: 12. The CDR3 length is 18 residues. The germline CDR1 and CDR2 sequences are SEHNR and FQNEAQ (reference sequence). DNA for the CDR3: TGTGCCAGCAGCCCACTTCCCCGGGACAGGCTCTCCTACAATGAGCAGTTCTTC. Translating it yields CASSPLPRDRLSYNEQFF.

Here the CDR3 reads CASSLEGSGSKKAQHF. In DNA form, the CDR3 reads TGTGCCAGCAGCTTAGAAGGCTCGGGGTCCAAGAAGGCCCAGCATTTT. This chain joins TRBV11-3 and TRBJ1-5; D gene ambiguous. With 0 bases removed from V and 11 bases from J, the gap between germline ends came to 20 bases. The CDR3 covers 16 residues. CDR1 and CDR2 (germline): SGHNT, YENEEA.

The V and J genes are TRBV29-1 and TRBJ2-1; the D gene is possibly TRBD2 (6 bases). CDR3 size: 16 residues. V was pared by 0 bases and J by 8 bases, with 20 bases between. Germline V CDR1 and CDR2: SQVTM, ANQGSEA. The CDR3 DNA reads as TGCAGCGTTGAAGATCGACTAGTTGTGAGTGGCGATGAGCAGTTCTTC. This translates into CSVEDRLVVSGDEQFF.